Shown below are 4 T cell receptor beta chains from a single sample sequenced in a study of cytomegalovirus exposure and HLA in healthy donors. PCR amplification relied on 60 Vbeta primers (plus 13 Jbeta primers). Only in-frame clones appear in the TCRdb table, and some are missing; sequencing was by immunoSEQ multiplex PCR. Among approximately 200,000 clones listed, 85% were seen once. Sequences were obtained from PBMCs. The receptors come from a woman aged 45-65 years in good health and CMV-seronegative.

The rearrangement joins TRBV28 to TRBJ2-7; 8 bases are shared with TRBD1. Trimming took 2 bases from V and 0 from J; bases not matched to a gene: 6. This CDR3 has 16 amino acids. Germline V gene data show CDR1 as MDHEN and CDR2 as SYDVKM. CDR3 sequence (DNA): TGTGCCAGCAGTTTACTAGGACAGGGACACTCCTACGAGCAGTACTTC. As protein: CASSLLGQGHSYEQYF.

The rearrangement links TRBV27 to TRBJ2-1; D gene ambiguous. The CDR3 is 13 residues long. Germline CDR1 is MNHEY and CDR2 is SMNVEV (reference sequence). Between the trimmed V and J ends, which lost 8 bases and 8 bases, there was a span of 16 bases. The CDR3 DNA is TGTGCCAGCCGTGGTGGCGGTGGCTATGAGCAGTTCTTC. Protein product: CASRGGGGYEQFF.

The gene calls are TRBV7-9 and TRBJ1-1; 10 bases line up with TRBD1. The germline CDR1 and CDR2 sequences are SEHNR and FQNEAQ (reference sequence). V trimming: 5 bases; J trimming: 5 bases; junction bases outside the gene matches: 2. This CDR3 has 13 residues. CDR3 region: CASSGTGVTEAFF. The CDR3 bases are TGTGCCAGCAGCGGGACAGGGGTGACTGAAGCTTTCTTT.

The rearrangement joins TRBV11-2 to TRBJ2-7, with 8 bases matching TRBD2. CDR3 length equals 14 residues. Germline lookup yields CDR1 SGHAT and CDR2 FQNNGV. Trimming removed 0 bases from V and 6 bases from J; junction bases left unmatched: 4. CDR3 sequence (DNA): TGTGCCAGCAGCTTAGACCCAGCGGGAGCCGAGCAGTACTTC. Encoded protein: CASSLDPAGAEQYF. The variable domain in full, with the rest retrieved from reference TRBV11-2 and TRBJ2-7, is EAGVAQSPRYKIIEKRQSVAFWCNPISGHATLYWYQQILGQGPKLLIQFQNNGVVDDSQLPKDRFSAERLKGVDSTLKIQPAKLEDSAVYLCASSLDPAGAEQYFGPGTRLTVT.